This T cell receptor beta chain was identified during a study of regulatory T cells in long-lasting Graves disease. Study-wide results and limits: With persistent disease, TRBV28, TRBJ1-2 and TRBJ2-5 were the favored segments.

Time point given: persistent/refractory GD, antithyroid drugs over 5 years with positive TRAb. The authors made the TCR library using RNA they extracted from PBMCs. One endocrinology department in Xi'an, China, was where patients came from. Per germline, CDR1 MNHEY and CDR2 SMNVEV (reference sequence). The CDR3 extends over 12 amino acids. iRepertoire HTBI primers and Arm-PCR of CDR3 regions built TCR beta libraries. TCRdb re-analysed the multiplex PCR reads in MiXCR, keeping a single row per CDR3 protein. The sample consists of 300,000 to 500,000 distinct CDR3 sequences, around 21% of them appearing once. As concerns this clonotype: Its antigen remains unknown. This may be a read error, as it is one base from a much larger clone.

The starting material was peripheral blood mononuclear cells (PBMCs), obtained when the disease was refractory, from a patient treated with antithyroid drugs. The rearrangement joins TRBV27 to TRBJ2-7; the D gene is possibly TRBD1 (5 bases). The source is a female donor with Graves disease. The CDR3, as DNA: TGTGACAGCAGTTCGCAGGGTCTCGAGCAGTACTTC. Amino acids: CDSSSQGLEQYF.